This T cell receptor beta chain was sequenced in a study of T-cell memory formation after mild COVID-19. The germline CDR1 and CDR2 sequences are KGHDR and SFDVKD. The CDR3 extends over 14 amino acids. V lost 4 bases and J 8 bases, leaving 14 bases between the germline ends. This clonotype was seen only a few times. TCRdb used MiXCR to reprocess the 5' RACE reads, holding one entry per CDR3 protein. The table includes 300,000 to 400,000 distinct CDR3 sequences, approximately 15% detected once. The clonotype was recovered from a man aged 18 to 29 who had mild COVID-19 (a few samples of this study predate the infection). Cell type and time point are not known. The chain carries TRBV24-1 and TRBJ2-1; D not resolved. The sequencing sample was made of PBMCs or a T cell subset sorted from them (not recorded which). Here the CDR3 reads CATSDRFREDEQFF. The DNA for the CDR3 is TGTGCCACCAGTGACAGGTTCCGTGAGGATGAGCAGTTCTTC.